The rows below give T cell receptor beta chains drawn from one sample of a study of radiotherapy plus CTLA-4 blockade in lung cancer. Here immunoSEQ multiplex PCR was the method, and the copy in TCRdb shows in-frame clones only, minus some. This sample has about 84,000 clones, with about 78% found just once. The starting material was peripheral blood, obtained from a patient treated with radiotherapy plus ipilimumab. These receptors came from a human donor with non-small cell lung cancer that progressed on radiotherapy plus ipilimumab. CDR3s include the opening cysteine and the closing phenylalanine or tryptophan. A D gene is named only where the DNA matches it firmly. Size tells how often a clone was seen (once, few, many) or the class of an expanded clone, and some rows leave it out.

15 | . | TRBJ1-4 | . | TRBV27 | CASSPQGWADEKLFF | TGTGCCAGCAGCCCCCAGGGCTGGGCGGATGAAAAACTGTTTTTT
15 | TRBD1 | TRBJ2-5 | . | TRBV19 | CASSPRTGGTETQYF | TGTGCCAGTAGTCCACGGACAGGGGGGACCGAGACCCAGTACTTC
14 | . | TRBJ1-5 | . | TRBV6-1 | CASTTEYSNQPQHF | TGTGCCAGCACGACAGAGTATAGCAATCAGCCCCAGCATTTT
15 | . | TRBJ2-2 | . | TRBV6-4 | CASSGDGSNTGELFF | TGTGCCAGCAGTGGAGACGGATCAAACACCGGGGAGCTGTTTTTT
14 | . | TRBJ1-1 | few | TRBV5-1 | CASSLGGPTAEAFF | TGCGCCAGCAGCTTGGGGGGGCCGACGGCTGAAGCTTTCTTT
12 | . | TRBJ1-5 | . | TRBV19 | CASSAYRQPQHF | TGTGCCAGTAGTGCCTACCGGCAGCCCCAGCATTTT
15 | TRBD1 | TRBJ2-7 | . | TRBV19 | CASSIKVDRAYEQYF | TGTGCCAGTAGTATAAAAGTGGACAGGGCCTACGAGCAGTACTTC
15 | . | TRBJ2-7 | few | TRBV28 | CASSSQPEASYEQYF | TGTGCCAGCAGTTCGCAGCCCGAGGCATCCTACGAGCAGTACTTC
14 | . | TRBJ1-4 | . | TRBV19 | CASSIGGLNEKLFF | TGTGCCAGTAGTATTGGGGGCCTTAATGAAAAACTGTTTTTT
12 | . | TRBJ2-7 | . | TRBV10-3 | CAISESSYEQYF | TGTGCCATCAGTGAGTCGAGTTACGAGCAGTACTTC
13 | TRBD1 | TRBJ1-1 | . | TRBV6-6 | CASSHRQGNEAFF | TGTGCCAGCAGTCACCGACAGGGGAATGAAGCTTTCTTT
16 | . | TRBJ2-1 | . | TRBV7-9 | CASTRSLATYYNEQFF | TGTGCCAGCACCCGCTCCCTAGCGACGTACTACAATGAGCAGTTCTTC
12 | . | TRBJ2-7 | . | TRBV28 | CASSLSGYEQYF | TGTGCCAGCAGTTTATCCGGCTACGAGCAGTACTTC
17 | . | TRBJ2-7 | . | TRBV4-1 | CASSQGVRTEGPYEQYF | TGCGCCAGCAGCCAAGGGGTTAGGACAGAAGGACCCTACGAGCAGTACTTC
16 | . | TRBJ1-2 | . | TRBV5-6 | CASSPTGGVGDYGYTF | TGTGCCAGCAGCCCCACGGGCGGGGTCGGCGACTATGGCTACACCTTC
17 | TRBD1 | TRBJ1-2 | . | TRBV4-3 | CASSQGTGGMVWYGYTF | TGCGCCAGCAGCCAAGGGACAGGGGGCATGGTTTGGTATGGCTACACCTTC
14 | . | TRBJ1-5 | . | TRBV19 | CASSIRDPRATQHF | TGTGCCAGTAGTATCCGGGACCCCCGCGCCACCCAGCATTTT
14 | . | TRBJ2-2 | . | TRBV6-5 | CASSYTTETGELFF | TGTGCCAGCAGTTACACGACAGAGACCGGGGAGCTGTTTTTT
15 | . | TRBJ2-7 | . | TRBV6-5 | CASSYGGGQTYEQYF | TGTGCCAGCAGTTACGGAGGGGGTCAGACCTACGAGCAGTACTTC
16 | TRBD2 | TRBJ2-1 | . | TRBV2 | CASSGATGPRGNEQFF | TGTGCCAGCAGTGGGGCAACCGGGCCGCGGGGGAATGAGCAGTTCTTC
13 | . | TRBJ1-2 | . | TRBV5-1 | CASSLGSGEGYTF | TGCGCCAGCAGCTTGGGATCCGGGGAGGGCTACACCTTC
15 | . | TRBJ2-2 | . | TRBV7-2 | CASSHGLDGIGELFF | TGTGCCAGCAGCCACGGACTGGACGGCATCGGGGAGCTGTTTTTT
13 | . | TRBJ1-1 | many | TRBV10-2 | CASSESEGAHAFF | TGCGCCAGCAGTGAGTCGGAAGGGGCGCATGCTTTCTTT
17 | . | TRBJ1-6 | . | TRBV30 | CAWISARGGANNSPLHF | TGTGCCTGGATATCTGCCCGTGGGGGGGCAAATAATTCACCCCTCCACTTT
14 | . | TRBJ1-3 | . | TRBV6-1 | CASSEGARGNTIYF | TGTGCCAGCAGTGAAGGGGCTAGGGGAAACACCATATATTTT
14 | . | TRBJ2-5 | few | TRBV10-1 | CASSEGTGTETQYF | TGCGCCAGCAGTGAGGGGACGGGAACGGAGACCCAGTACTTC
20 | TRBD2 | TRBJ2-2 | . | TRBV4-3 | CASSQDPPLAGLDETGELFF | TGCGCCAGCAGCCAAGATCCCCCACTAGCGGGGTTGGATGAGACCGGGGAGCTGTTTTTT
16 | . | TRBJ1-1 | once | TRBV28 | CASSPPGQGLSTEAFF | TGTGCCAGCAGTCCTCCCGGTCAGGGGCTTTCCACTGAAGCTTTCTTT
14 | . | TRBJ2-7 | . | TRBV6-1 | CASKGQEGPYEQYF | TGTGCCAGCAAGGGGCAGGAGGGCCCCTACGAGCAGTACTTC
15 | TRBD1 | TRBJ1-5 | . | TRBV28 | CASSNGQAINQPQHF | TGTGCCAGCAGCAACGGACAGGCGATCAATCAGCCCCAGCATTTT
15 | TRBD2 | TRBJ2-3 | . | TRBV6-6 | CASRLSGASTDTQYF | TGTGCCAGCAGGTTGAGCGGGGCTAGCACAGATACGCAGTATTTT
15 | . | TRBJ1-5 | . | TRBV7-8 | CASSPLGRDNQPQHF | TGTGCCAGCAGCCCCCTGGGCAGGGACAATCAGCCCCAGCATTTT
12 | TRBD1 | TRBJ1-1 | . | TRBV6-5 | CATKRQGTEAFF | TGTGCCACCAAACGACAGGGCACTGAAGCTTTCTTT
15 | . | TRBJ2-7 | . | TRBV7-2 | CASSYYTGTSYEQYF | TGTGCCAGCAGCTATTATACAGGGACATCCTACGAGCAGTACTTC
14 | TRBD1 | TRBJ1-1 | once | TRBV30 | CAWSEDRLSTEAFF | TGTGCCTGGAGTGAGGACAGGTTGAGCACTGAAGCTTTCTTT